Listed below are T cell receptor beta chains from one sample, sequenced in a study of shared clonotypes between healthy human individuals. Profiling relied on immunoSEQ multiplex PCR, and the TCRdb table lists in-frame clones only, not all of them. The table records 1 million to 1.2 million clones, approximately 80% of them present only once. The sequenced sample was memory CD4+ T cells from PBMCs. These receptors were obtained from a man aged 18 to 30 in good health. Some clones in this sample may be carry-over from other donors' samples. Both conserved end residues are part of each CDR3.

TRBV5-1,CASSTGAASEKLFF
TRBV5-6,CASSLLGQMNTEAFF
TRBV21-1,CASNLSGAREKLFF
TRBV5-1,CASSLVMSGERELFF
TRBV4-3,CASSQGLSGLRAEQYF
TRBV11-3,CASSPRAVSSYNEQFF
TRBV5-1,CASSLGGGIYNEQFF
TRBV5-1,CASSLEDTSSGNTIYF
TRBV7-2,CASSPTQNLEAFF
TRBV2,CASSEALPNTGELFF
TRBV5-4,CASSPWENYGYTF
TRBV6-5,CASSYSGANEKLFF
TRBV6-1,CASSDQTGRSYEQYF
TRBV27,CASSFSRETQYF
TRBV28,CVGTPNEQYF
TRBV5-1,CASSSGLTEAFF
TRBV18,CASSPLGARHGYTF
TRBV9,CASSVGAAPNTGELFF
TRBV7-2,CASSWDSGSDTQYF
TRBV28,CASSEQPEYSNQPQHF
TRBV5-4,CASSLKGATHGYTF
TRBV18,CASSWGRDSYEQYF
TRBV5-1,CASSLITSGNINEQFF
TRBV6-1,CASSEATDSLLYEQYF
TRBV2,CASSEGVGHYEQYF
TRBV30,CAWARVSGLDSPLHF
TRBV5-1,CASSLSSGSNYGYTF
TRBV6-7,CASRSTGLGENGYTF
TRBV19,CASRQTGAGSNQPQHF
TRBV7-9,CASGLDAAGTSTDTQYF
TRBV11-1,CASSLGQTTMNTEAFF
TRBV6-1,CASRREAGNTEAFF
TRBV5-4,CASSLDRIPEQYF
TRBV6-1,CASSEVLNRDIVAYTF
TRBV20-1,CSASRGTEAFF
TRBV4-1,CASSQDRAVYNEQFF
TRBV9,CASSLGDRHYEQYF
TRBV5-1,CASSLGPFGGNQPQHF
TRBV6-1,CASSDRQGSGGNTIYF
TRBV30,CAWSGTGLWQPQHF
TRBV29-1,CSVRRQDSVTISEAFF